Following are 2 T cell receptor beta chains from one sample sequenced in a study of cytomegalovirus exposure and HLA in healthy donors. The study ran its PCR with 60 Vbeta and 13 Jbeta primers. The protocol was immunoSEQ multiplex PCR, while the TCRdb copy is restricted to in-frame clones and leaves out a portion. Of roughly 100,000 clones in the sample, 80% are singletons; the top ten hold 6.5% to 8.5%. Material: PBMCs. These TCRs come from a man younger than 40 in good health and CMV-seropositive.

This clone has only a few counts. This chain connects TRBV9 to TRBJ2-1; D uncertain. The germline V gene has CDR1 SGDLS and CDR2 YYNGEE. The CDR3 totals 18 residues. V lost 0 bases and J lost 0, with 16 bases in between. The CDR3 bases are TGTGCCAGCAGCGTAGGTGGGCGTTGGCAAAGCTCCTACAATGAGCAGTTCTTC. Protein: CASSVGGRWQSSYNEQFF.

This sequence joins TRBV18 and TRBJ2-5, with 10 bases fitting TRBD1. V was pared by 0 bases and J by 5 bases, with 0 bases of the junction left unmatched. There are 14 residues in the CDR3. CDR1 and CDR2 (germline): KGHSH, LQKENI. DNA for the CDR3: TGTGCCAGCTCACCACCGGACAGGGGGGAGACCCAGTACTTC. It specifies CASSPPDRGETQYF.